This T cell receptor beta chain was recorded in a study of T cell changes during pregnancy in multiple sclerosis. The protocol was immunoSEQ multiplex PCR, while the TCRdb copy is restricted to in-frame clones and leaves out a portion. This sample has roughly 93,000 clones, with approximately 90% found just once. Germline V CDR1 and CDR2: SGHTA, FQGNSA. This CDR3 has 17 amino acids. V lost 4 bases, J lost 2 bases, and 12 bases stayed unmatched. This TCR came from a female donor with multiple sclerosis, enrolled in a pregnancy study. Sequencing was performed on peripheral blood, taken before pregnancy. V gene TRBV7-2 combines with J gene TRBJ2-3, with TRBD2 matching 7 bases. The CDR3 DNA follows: TGTGCCAGCAGCTCCCTGTCTAAGCGGGGATACACAGATACGCAGTATTTT. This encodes CASSSLSKRGYTDTQYF.